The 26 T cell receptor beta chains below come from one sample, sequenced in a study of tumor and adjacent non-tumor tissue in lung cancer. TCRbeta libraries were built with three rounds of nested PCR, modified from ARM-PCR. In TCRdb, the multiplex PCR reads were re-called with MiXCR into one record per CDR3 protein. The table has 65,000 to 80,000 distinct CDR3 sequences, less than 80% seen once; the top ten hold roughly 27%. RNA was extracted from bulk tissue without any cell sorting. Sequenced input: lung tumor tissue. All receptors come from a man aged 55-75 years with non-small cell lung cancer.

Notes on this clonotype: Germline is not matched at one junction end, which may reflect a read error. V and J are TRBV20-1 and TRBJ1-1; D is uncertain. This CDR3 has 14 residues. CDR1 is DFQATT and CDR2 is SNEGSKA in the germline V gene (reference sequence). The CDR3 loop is CSARDGQGTTGDFF. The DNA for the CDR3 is TGTAGTGCTAGAGACGGGCAAGGTACAACTGGAGATTTCTTT.

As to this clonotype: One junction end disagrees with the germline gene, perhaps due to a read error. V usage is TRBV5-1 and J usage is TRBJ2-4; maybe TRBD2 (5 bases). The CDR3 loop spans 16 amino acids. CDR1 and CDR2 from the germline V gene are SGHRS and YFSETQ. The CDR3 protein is CAGSPSDGLREIIQYF. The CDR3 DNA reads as TGCGCCGGCAGCCCTTCGGACGGTCTGAGGGAAATCATTCAGTACTTC.

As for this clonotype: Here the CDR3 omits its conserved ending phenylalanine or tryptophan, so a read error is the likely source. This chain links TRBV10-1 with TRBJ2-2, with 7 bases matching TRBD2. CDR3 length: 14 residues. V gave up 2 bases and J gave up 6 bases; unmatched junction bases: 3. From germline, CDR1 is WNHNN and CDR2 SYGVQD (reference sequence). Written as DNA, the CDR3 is TGCGCCAGCAGTGAGCCGGGAGGAGCCGGGGAGCTGTTTTAT. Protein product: CASSEPGGAGELFY.

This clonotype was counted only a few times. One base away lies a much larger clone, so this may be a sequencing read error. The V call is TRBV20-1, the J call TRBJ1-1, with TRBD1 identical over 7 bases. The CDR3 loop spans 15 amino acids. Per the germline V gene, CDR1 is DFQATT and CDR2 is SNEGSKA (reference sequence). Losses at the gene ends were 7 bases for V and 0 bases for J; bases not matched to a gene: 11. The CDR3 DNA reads TGCAGTGTCCATCCCTTCGACAGGGTGAACACTGAAGCTTTCTTT. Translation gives CSVHPFDRVNTEAFF.

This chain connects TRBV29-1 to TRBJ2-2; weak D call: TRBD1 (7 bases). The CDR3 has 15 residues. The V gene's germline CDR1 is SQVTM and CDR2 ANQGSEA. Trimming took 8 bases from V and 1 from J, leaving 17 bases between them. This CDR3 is CSLQNRGGNTGELFF. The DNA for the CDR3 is TGCAGCCTTCAGAACAGGGGAGGGAACACCGGGGAGCTGTTTTTT.

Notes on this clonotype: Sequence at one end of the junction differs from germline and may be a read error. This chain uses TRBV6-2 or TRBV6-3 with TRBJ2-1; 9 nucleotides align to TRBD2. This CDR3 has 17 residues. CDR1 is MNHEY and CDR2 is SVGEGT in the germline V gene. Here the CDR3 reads CASSSPLLAGSGGEQSF. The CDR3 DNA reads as TGTGCCAGCAGTTCCCCCCTGCTAGCGGGGTCCGGTGGAGAGCAGTCCTTC.

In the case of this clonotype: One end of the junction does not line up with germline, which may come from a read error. The CDR3 region is CSMGQGPINEPFF. In DNA, the CDR3 is TGCAGTATGGGGCAGGGTCCGATCAATGAGCCGTTCTTC. V usage is TRBV20-1 and J usage is TRBJ2-1; weak D call: TRBD1 (5 bases). The CDR3 is 13 residues long. Germline V gives CDR1 DFQATT, CDR2 SNEGSKA (reference sequence).

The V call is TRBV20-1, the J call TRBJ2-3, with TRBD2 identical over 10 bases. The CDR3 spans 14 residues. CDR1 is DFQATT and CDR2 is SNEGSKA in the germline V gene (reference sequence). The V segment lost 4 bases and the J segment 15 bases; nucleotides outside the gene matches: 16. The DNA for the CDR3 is TGCAGTGCTATAAGCGGGAGGGGGGCAGATATGCATTATTTT. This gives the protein CSAISGRGADMHYF.

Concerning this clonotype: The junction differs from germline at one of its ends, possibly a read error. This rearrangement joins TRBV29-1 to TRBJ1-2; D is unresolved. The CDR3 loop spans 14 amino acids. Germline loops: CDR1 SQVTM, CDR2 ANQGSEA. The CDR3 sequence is CCVESAETNYGYTF. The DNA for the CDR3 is TGCTGCGTTGAATCGGCAGAAACTAACTATGGCTACACTTTC.

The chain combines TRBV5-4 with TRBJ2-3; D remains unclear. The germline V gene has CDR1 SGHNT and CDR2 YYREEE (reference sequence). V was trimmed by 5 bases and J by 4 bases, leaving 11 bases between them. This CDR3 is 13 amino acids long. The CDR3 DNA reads TGTGCCAGCAGGCTTTACCAGGCAGATACGCAGTATTTT. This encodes CASRLYQADTQYF.

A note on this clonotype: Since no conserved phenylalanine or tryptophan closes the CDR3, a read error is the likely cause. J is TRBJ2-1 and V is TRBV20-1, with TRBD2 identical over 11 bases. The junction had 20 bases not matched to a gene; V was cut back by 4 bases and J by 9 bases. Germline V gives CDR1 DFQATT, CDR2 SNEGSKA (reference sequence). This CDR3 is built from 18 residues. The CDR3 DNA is TGCAGTGCTACTTCCTCCCTCGGACTTAGCGGGAGGGCTTTTGAGCAGTTCATC. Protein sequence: CSATSSLGLSGRAFEQFI.

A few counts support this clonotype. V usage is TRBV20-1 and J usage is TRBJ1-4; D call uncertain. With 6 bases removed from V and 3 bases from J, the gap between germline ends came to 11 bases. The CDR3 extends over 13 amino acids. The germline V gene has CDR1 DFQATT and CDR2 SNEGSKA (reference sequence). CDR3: CSAKTASNEKLFF. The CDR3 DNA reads TGCAGTGCCAAGACGGCCTCTAATGAAAAACTGTTTTTT.

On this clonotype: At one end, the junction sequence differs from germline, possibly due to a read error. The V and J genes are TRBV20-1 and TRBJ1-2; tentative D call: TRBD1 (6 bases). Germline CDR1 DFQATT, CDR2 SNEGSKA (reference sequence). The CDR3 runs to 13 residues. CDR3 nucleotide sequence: TGCAGTGATAGAACAGGGACTAACTATGAATACACCTTC. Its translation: CSDRTGTNYEYTF.

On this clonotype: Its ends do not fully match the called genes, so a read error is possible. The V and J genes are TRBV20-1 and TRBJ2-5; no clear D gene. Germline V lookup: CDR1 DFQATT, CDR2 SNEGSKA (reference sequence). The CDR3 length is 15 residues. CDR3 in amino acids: CSAGEHGFYQETQYF. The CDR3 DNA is TGCAGTGCTGGAGAGCATGGGTTCTACCAAGAGACCCAGTACTTC.

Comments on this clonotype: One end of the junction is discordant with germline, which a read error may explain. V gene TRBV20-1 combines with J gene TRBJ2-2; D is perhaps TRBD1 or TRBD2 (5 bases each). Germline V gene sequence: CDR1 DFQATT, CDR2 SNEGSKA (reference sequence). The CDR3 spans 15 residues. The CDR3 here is CSAGGWSRNSGELFF. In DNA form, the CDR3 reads TGCAGTGCTGGGGGATGGTCGCGGAACAGCGGGGAGCTGTTTTTT.

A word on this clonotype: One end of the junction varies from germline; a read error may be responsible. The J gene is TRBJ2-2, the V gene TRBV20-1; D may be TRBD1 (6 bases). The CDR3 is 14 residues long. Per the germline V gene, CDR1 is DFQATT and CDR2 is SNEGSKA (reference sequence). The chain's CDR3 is CSASRTANSGELFF. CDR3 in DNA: TGCAGTGCTAGCCGGACAGCGAACTCCGGGGAGCTGTTTTTT.

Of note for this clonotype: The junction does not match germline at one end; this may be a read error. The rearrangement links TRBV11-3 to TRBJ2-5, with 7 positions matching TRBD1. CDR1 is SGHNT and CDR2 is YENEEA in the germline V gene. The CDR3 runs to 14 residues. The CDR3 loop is CTSSPRQGQETQYF. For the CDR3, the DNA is TGTACCAGCAGCCCTAGACAGGGACAAGAGACACAGTACTTC.

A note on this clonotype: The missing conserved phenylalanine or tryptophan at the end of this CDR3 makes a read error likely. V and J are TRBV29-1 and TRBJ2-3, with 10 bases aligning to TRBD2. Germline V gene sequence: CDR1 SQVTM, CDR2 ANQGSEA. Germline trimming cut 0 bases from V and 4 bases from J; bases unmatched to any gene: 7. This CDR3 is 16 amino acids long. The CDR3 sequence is CSVEDWLAGASDTQYL. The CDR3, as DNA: TGCAGCGTTGAAGATTGGCTAGCGGGAGCATCAGATACGCAGTATTTA.

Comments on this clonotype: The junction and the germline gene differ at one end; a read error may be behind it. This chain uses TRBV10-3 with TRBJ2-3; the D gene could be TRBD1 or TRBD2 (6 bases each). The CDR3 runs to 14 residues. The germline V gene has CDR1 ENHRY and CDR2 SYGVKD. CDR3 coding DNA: TGTGCCATCAGCAGGGGCGGGGACGCAGATACGCAGTTTTTT. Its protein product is CAISRGGDADTQFF.

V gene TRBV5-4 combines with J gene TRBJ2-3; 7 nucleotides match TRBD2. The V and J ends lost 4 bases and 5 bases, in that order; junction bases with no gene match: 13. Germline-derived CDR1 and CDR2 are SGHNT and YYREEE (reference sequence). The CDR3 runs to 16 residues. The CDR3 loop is CASSPIGRELGDTQYF. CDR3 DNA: TGTGCCAGCAGCCCTATCGGGCGGGAGCTAGGAGATACGCAGTATTTT.

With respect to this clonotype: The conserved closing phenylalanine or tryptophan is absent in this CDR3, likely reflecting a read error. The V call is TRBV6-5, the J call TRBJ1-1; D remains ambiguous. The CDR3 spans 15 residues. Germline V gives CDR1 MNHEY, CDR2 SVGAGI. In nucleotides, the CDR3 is TGTGCCAGCAGTGGGTCGAGGAGAGGAGGCACTGATGCTTTCTAT. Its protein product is CASSGSRRGGTDAFY.

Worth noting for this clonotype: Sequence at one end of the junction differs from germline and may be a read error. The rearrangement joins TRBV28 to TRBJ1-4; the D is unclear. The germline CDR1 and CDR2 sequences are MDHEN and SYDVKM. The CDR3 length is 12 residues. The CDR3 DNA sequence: TGTGCCGGCAGTTTAGCGAATGGAAAACTGTTTTTT. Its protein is CAGSLANGKLFF.

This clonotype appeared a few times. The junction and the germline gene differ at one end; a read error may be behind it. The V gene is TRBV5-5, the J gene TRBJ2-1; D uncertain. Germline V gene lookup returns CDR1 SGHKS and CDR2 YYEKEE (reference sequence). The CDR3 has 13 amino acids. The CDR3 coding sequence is TGTGCTAGCAGCCCCTCCAGCGTCAATGAGCAGTTCTTC. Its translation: CASSPSSVNEQFF.

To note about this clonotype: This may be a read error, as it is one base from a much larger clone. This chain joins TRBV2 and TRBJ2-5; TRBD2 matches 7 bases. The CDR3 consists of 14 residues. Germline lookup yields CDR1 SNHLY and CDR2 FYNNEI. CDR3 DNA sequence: TGTGCCAGCAGTACTAGAGGACTAGGAGAGATCCAGTACTTC. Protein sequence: CASSTRGLGEIQYF.

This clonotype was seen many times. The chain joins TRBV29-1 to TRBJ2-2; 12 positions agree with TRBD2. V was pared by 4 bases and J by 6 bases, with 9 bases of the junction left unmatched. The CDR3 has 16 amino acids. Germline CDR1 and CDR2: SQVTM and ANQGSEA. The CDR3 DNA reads TGCAGCGTTGGGGCCACGACTAGCGGGAGTCCCGGGGAGCTGTTTTTT. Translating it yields CSVGATTSGSPGELFF.

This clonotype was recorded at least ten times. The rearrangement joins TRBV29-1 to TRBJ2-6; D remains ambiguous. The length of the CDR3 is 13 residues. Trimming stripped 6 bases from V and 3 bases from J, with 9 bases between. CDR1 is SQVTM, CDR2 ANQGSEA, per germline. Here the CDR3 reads CSVSVSGANVLTF. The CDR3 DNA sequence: TGCAGCGTCTCAGTTAGTGGGGCCAACGTCCTGACTTTC.